This TCR beta chain was captured in a study of cytomegalovirus exposure and HLA in healthy donors. The CDR3 spans 14 residues. In germline, CDR1 is MGHRA, CDR2 YSYEKL. Trimming took off 4 bases at V and 6 bases at J, with 13 bases between the two ends. In its sample, this clone was seen a few times. Clones were read by immunoSEQ multiplex PCR, and TCRdb kept only the in-frame ones, dropping some. The sample consists of about 220,000 clones, roughly 83% of them appearing once. Sequencing was done on a sample of PBMCs. The sequence was collected from a woman in her twenties or thirties in good health and CMV-seropositive. The chain has TRBV4-1 and TRBJ1-3; TRBD1 might be the D (6 bases). Written as DNA, the CDR3 is TGCGCCAGCAGCCCCACAGGGTGGGAAAACACCATATATTTT. As protein: CASSPTGWENTIYF.